Each of the 2 T cell receptor beta chains below was sequenced from the same sample in a study of human T cells and chemical hapten exposure. As for time point: patch test 3, about 24 weeks after DPC sensitization. Regarding treatment: therapeutic diphenylcyclopropenone sensitization with weekly scalp DPC. TCRdb ran MiXCR on the RACE reads and lists one entry per CDR3 protein. The top ten hold around 5.7% of the sample, which has tens of thousands of distinct CDR3 sequences, about an eighth seen once. The sample consisted of whole blood, taken in connection with sensitization to the hapten diphenylcyclopropenone (DPC). These receptors were taken from a woman aged 50 to 60 with alopecia areata. Some clones in this sample may be carry-over from other donors' samples.

This clonotype was observed a few times. The chain recombines TRBV11-2 with TRBJ1-1; D ambiguous. With 0 bases removed from V and 5 bases from J, the gap between germline ends came to 10 bases. The CDR3 sequence is 14 residues long. Per the germline V gene, CDR1 is SGHAT and CDR2 is FQNNGV. The CDR3 protein is CASSLEGLGTEAFF. As DNA, the CDR3 is TGTGCCAGCAGCTTAGAAGGGTTGGGAACTGAAGCTTTCTTT.

This clonotype was seen ten or more times. The chain recombines TRBV7-8 with TRBJ2-5, with D unclear. V was trimmed by 1 base and J by 4 bases, leaving 4 bases between them. CDR1 and CDR2 (germline): SGHVS, FQNEAQ. There are 12 residues in the CDR3. For the CDR3, the DNA is TGTGCCAGCAGCTTAGGGCGAGAGACCCAGTACTTC. Its translation is CASSLGRETQYF.